The 15 T cell receptor beta chains listed next were all sequenced from one sample in a study of cytomegalovirus exposure and HLA in healthy donors. Use of 60 Vbeta and 13 Jbeta primers characterized the PCR. Produced via immunoSEQ multiplex PCR; TCRdb's table is partial and in-frame only. The sample yields 35,000 to 40,000 clones, about 66% seen once. Sequenced sample: PBMCs. The receptors derive from a man aged 50 to 60 in good health and CMV-seropositive.

This clone was observed a handful of times. V usage is TRBV6-5 and J usage is TRBJ1-2, with D uncertain. V was shortened by 4 bases and J by 0 bases, with 9 bases between the two germline ends. Germline V gives CDR1 MNHEY, CDR2 SVGAGI. The CDR3 runs to 14 residues. CDR3 DNA sequence: TGTGCCAGCAGTTCCTGGCCAGCTAACTATGGCTACACCTTC. Protein: CASSSWPANYGYTF.

Concerning this clone: An end of the junction does not agree with germline; a read error may underlie this. The rearrangement joins TRBV5-4 to TRBJ1-6; 8 bases are shared with TRBD1. The germline CDR1 and CDR2 sequences are SGHNT and YYREEE (reference sequence). This CDR3 spans 17 amino acids. The CDR3 sequence is CASSYRQGSSYNSPPHF. Here the CDR3 DNA reads TGTGCCAGCAGTTACCGACAGGGGAGCTCCTATAATTCACCCCCCCACTTT.

V is TRBV2 and J is TRBJ2-7; 8 bases line up with TRBD1. The CDR3 totals 12 residues. CDR1 SNHLY and CDR2 FYNNEI come from the germline V gene. CDR3 sequence reads: CVTTGDSYEQYF. As DNA, the CDR3 is TGTGTCACGACAGGGGATTCCTACGAGCAGTACTTC.

This clone was counted ten times or more. The sample contains more than one DNA sequence encoding this CDR3. V is TRBV9 and J is TRBJ1-4, with 7 bases aligning to TRBD1. V shed 4 bases, J shed 0 bases, and the junction held 3 bases outside the gene matches. The CDR3 covers 15 residues. The germline V gene encodes CDR1 SGDLS and CDR2 YYNGEE. The CDR3 region is CASSPGQATNEKLFF. CDR3 bases: TGTGCCAGCAGCCCTGGACAGGCAACTAATGAAAAACTGTTTTTT. The whole variable domain, filled in from reference TRBV9 and TRBJ1-4, reads DSGVTQTPKHLITATGQRVTLRCSPRSGDLSVYWYQQSLDQGLQFLIQYYNGEERAKGNILERFSAQQFPDLHSELNLSSLELGDSALYFCASSPGQATNEKLFFGSGTQLSVL.

The chain joins TRBV2 to TRBJ2-4, with a weak D call TRBD1 (6 bases). Trimming pared 5 bases from V and 11 bases from J, leaving 19 bases between. The CDR3 covers 14 residues. The germline V gene has CDR1 SNHLY and CDR2 FYNNEI. The CDR3: CASSKSSDRPLQYF. The CDR3 nucleotides are TGTGCCAGCAGTAAATCCTCGGACAGACCCCTTCAGTACTTC.

CDR3 amino acids: CASTTGADNSPLHF. In nucleotides, the CDR3 is TGCGCCAGCACTACAGGGGCTGATAATTCACCCCTCCACTTT. V and J are TRBV5-1 and TRBJ1-6; 7 bases are shared with TRBD1. Trimming removed 6 bases from V and 5 bases from J; junction bases left unmatched: 5. This CDR3 has 14 residues. The V gene's germline CDR1 is SGHRS and CDR2 YFSETQ.

The genes are TRBV5-6 and TRBJ2-3; D not resolved. V lost 0 bases, J lost 7 bases, and 12 bases lay in between. The CDR3 sequence is 14 residues long. Per germline, CDR1 SGHDT and CDR2 YYEEEE. CDR3 sequence reads: CASSLGLGTNTQYF. The DNA for the CDR3 is TGTGCCAGCAGCTTGGGTCTAGGCACGAATACGCAGTATTTT.

The chain joins TRBV5-6 to TRBJ1-1; 9 nucleotides match TRBD1. The junction had 2 bases not matched to a gene; V was cut back by 4 bases and J by 1 base. The CDR3 spans 14 residues. Per the germline V gene, CDR1 is SGHDT and CDR2 is YYEEEE. CDR3 in DNA: TGTGCCAGCAGCCCGGACAGGGGGAACACTGAAGCTTTCTTT. Residues: CASSPDRGNTEAFF.

The chain uses TRBV9 and TRBJ1-1, with D perhaps matching TRBD1 (5 bases). Looked up from germline, CDR1 is SGDLS and CDR2 is YYNGEE. The CDR3 loop spans 13 amino acids. Trimming stripped 0 bases from V and 7 bases from J, with 10 bases between. The CDR3: CASSVDGRGEAFF. For the CDR3, the DNA is TGTGCCAGCAGCGTAGACGGGAGGGGTGAAGCTTTCTTT.

V gene TRBV15 combines with J gene TRBJ1-5; D gene unclear. Germline CDR1 LNHNV, CDR2 YYDKDF (reference sequence). The CDR3 length is 12 residues. Deletions cut 3 bases from V and 4 bases from J, with 4 bases between. Written as DNA, the CDR3 is TGTGCCACCAGCAGGCGAAATCAGCCCCAGCATTTT. Protein: CATSRRNQPQHF.

The chain is built from TRBV7-9 and TRBJ1-1; tentative D call: TRBD1 (5 bases). V shed 2 bases and J shed 5 bases, with 9 bases lying between them. The CDR3 spans 13 residues. Germline V gene sequence: CDR1 SEHNR, CDR2 FQNEAQ (reference sequence). The CDR3 loop reads CASSLMGGTEAFF. For the CDR3, the DNA is TGTGCCAGCAGCTTAATGGGGGGGACTGAAGCTTTCTTT.

The V and J genes are TRBV29-1 and TRBJ2-7; TRBD1 matches 8 bases. Unmatched junction bases numbered 3, after V lost 3 bases and J lost 5 bases. The CDR3 runs to 12 residues. Germline V CDR1 and CDR2: SQVTM, ANQGSEA. The CDR3 loop reads CSVEGQVNEQYF. CDR3 nucleotides: TGCAGCGTTGAGGGACAGGTGAACGAGCAGTACTTC.

The CDR3 spells CASRLADRALGTDTQYF. As DNA, the CDR3 is TGTGCAAGTCGCTTAGCAGACAGGGCTCTCGGCACAGATACGCAGTATTTT. The chain combines TRBV12-2 with TRBJ2-3; the listed D gene, TRBD1, was not tested against the DNA. TRBV12-2 is flagged as a pseudogene. CDR3 size: 17 residues.

The V and J genes are TRBV30 and TRBJ1-2; no definite D call. The V end lost 5 bases, the J end lost 2 bases, and 12 bases lay between the germline ends. The CDR3 extends over 13 amino acids. The germline CDR1 and CDR2 sequences are GTSNPN and SVGIG (reference sequence). The CDR3 DNA is TGTGCCTGGGGGTACGGAGCCAACTATGGCTACACCTTC. Translation gives CAWGYGANYGYTF.

This clone was picked up a small number of times. The J gene is TRBJ2-5, the V gene TRBV5-4, with a possible D match to TRBD1 (6 bases). The CDR3 contains 13 residues. Germline lookup yields CDR1 SGHNT and CDR2 YYREEE (reference sequence). V was trimmed by 4 bases and J by 3 bases, leaving 10 bases between them. As DNA, the CDR3 is TGTGCCAGCAGCCTCTGGACAGAAGAGACCCAGTACTTC. This sequence encodes CASSLWTEETQYF.